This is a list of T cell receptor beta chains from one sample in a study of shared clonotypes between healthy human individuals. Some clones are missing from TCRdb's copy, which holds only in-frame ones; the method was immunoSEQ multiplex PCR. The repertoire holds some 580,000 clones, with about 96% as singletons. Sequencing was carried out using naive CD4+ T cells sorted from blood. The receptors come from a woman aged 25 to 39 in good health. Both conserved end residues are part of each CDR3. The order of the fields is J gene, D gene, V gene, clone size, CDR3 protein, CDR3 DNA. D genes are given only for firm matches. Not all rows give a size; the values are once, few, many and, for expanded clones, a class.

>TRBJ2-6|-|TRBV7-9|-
CASIYRVTSSGANVLTF
TGTGCCAGCATCTATCGAGTGACCTCCTCTGGGGCCAACGTCCTGACTTTC
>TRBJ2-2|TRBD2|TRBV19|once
CASTTKAGVNTGELFF
TGTGCCAGTACTACGAAAGCGGGAGTGAACACCGGGGAGCTGTTTTTT
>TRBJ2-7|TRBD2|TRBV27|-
CASSPGLVGTGYEQYF
TGTGCCAGCAGTCCCGGACTAGTCGGGACCGGCTACGAGCAGTACTTC
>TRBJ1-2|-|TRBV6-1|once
CASSRHTSGYGYTF
TGTGCCAGCAGTCGTCACACATCGGGCTATGGCTACACCTTC
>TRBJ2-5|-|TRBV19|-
CASTSRERGQETQYF
TGTGCCAGCACTAGCCGGGAGAGGGGTCAAGAGACCCAGTACTTC
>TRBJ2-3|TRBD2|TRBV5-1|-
CASSSILAGGSTDTQYF
TGCGCCAGCAGCTCGATACTAGCGGGAGGGAGCACAGATACGCAGTATTTT
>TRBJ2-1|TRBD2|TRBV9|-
CASSQAGTSGSGEQFF
TGTGCCAGCAGTCAGGCCGGGACTAGCGGGAGCGGGGAGCAGTTCTTC
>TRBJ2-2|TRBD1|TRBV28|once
CASLQQGPGTGELFF
TGTGCCAGCCTTCAACAGGGGCCGGGCACCGGGGAGCTGTTTTTT
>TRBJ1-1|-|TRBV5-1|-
CASSPGKNTEAFF
TGCGCCAGCAGCCCCGGGAAGAACACTGAAGCTTTCTTT
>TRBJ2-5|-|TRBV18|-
CASSYLFPGTPETQYF
TGTGCCAGCTCATACCTATTTCCCGGGACTCCAGAGACCCAGTACTTC
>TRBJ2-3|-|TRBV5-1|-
CASSSRNTDTQYF
TGCGCCAGCAGCTCACGTAATACAGATACGCAGTATTTT
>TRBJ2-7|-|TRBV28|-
CASSLDWVAESRYEQYF
TGTGCCAGCAGTTTAGACTGGGTAGCCGAGTCCCGCTACGAGCAGTACTTC
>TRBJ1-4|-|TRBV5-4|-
CASSFSQGDEKLFF
TGTGCCAGCAGCTTTAGTCAGGGAGACGAAAAACTGTTTTTT
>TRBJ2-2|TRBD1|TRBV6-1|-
CATDQGARTGELFF
TGTGCCACGGATCAGGGGGCGAGGACCGGGGAGCTGTTTTTT
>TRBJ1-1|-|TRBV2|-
CASSREGNTEAFF
TGTGCCAGCAGCCGGGAGGGGAACACTGAAGCTTTCTTT
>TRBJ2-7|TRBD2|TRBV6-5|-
CTGGSYTYEQYF
TGTACGGGCGGGAGCTATACCTACGAGCAGTACTTC
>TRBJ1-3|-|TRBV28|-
CASSTNSGNTIYF
TGTGCCAGCAGTACCAACTCTGGAAACACCATATATTTT
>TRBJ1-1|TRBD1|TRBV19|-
CASSIGGRGWTEAFF
TGTGCCAGTAGTATAGGCGGCAGGGGGTGGACTGAAGCTTTCTTT
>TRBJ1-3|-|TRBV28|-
CASRGGPRPGNTIYF
TGTGCCAGCAGGGGTGGTCCACGGCCTGGAAACACCATATATTTT
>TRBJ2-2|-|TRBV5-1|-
CASSLVGKKGNTGELFF
TGCGCCAGCAGCTTGGTTGGCAAAAAAGGGAACACCGGGGAGCTGTTTTTT
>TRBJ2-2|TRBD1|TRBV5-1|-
CASSLEGQGAIIGELFF
TGCGCCAGCAGCTTAGAGGGACAGGGGGCGATTATCGGGGAGCTGTTTTTT
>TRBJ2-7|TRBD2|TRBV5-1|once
CASSLDGGGVNEQYF
TGCGCCAGCAGCTTGGATGGCGGGGGAGTGAACGAGCAGTACTTC
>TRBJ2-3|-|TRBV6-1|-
CASSERQSTDTQYF
TGTGCCAGCAGTGAAAGGCAAAGCACAGATACGCAGTATTTT
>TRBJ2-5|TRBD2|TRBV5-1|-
CASSLADSGLQETQYF
TGCGCCAGCAGCTTGGCGGATAGCGGGCTACAAGAGACCCAGTACTTC